Listed below are T cell receptor beta chains from one sample, sequenced in a study of human T cells and chemical hapten exposure. TCRdb analysed the RACE reads with MiXCR anew, one entry per CDR3 protein. The profile shows fewer than 65,000 distinct CDR3 sequences, 9.4% of them singletons. Sequenced material: whole blood, taken in connection with sensitization to the hapten diphenylcyclopropenone (DPC). The receptor set was obtained from a woman aged 40-49 years with alopecia areata. Some clones in this sample may be carry-over from other donors' samples. The CDR3 runs from the conserved cysteine through the conserved F or W. The order of the fields is D gene, clone size, J gene, V gene, CDR3 DNA, CDR3 protein. A D gene is named only where the DNA matches it firmly. A clone size is listed for some rows: how often the clone was seen (once, few, many), or a class if it is expanded.

D: TRBD1
size: -
J: TRBJ1-3
V: TRBV2
DNA: TGTGCCAGCAGCGGTACCTGGGACAGGGGAGGTGGAAACACCATATATTTT
CDR3: CASSGTWDRGGGNTIYF

D: -
size: many
J: TRBJ2-6
V: TRBV12-3/TRBV12-4
DNA: TGTGCCAGCAGTTTCCGATACCGAGGGAGCTCTGGGGCCAACGTCCTGACTTTC
CDR3: CASSFRYRGSSGANVLTF

D: -
size: -
J: TRBJ1-1
V: TRBV6-2/TRBV6-3
DNA: TGTGCCAGCAGTTACGATACTAGGAAGGCGAACACTGAAGCTTTCTTT
CDR3: CASSYDTRKANTEAFF

D: TRBD1
size: many
J: TRBJ2-5
V: TRBV5-6
DNA: TGTGCCAGCAGCTTGGCAAGGACAGGGCGACAGACCCAGTACTTC
CDR3: CASSLARTGRQTQYF

D: -
size: few
J: TRBJ2-7
V: TRBV7-9
DNA: TGTGCCAGCAGCCCGTCAGTTTACGAGCAGTACTTC
CDR3: CASSPSVYEQYF

D: TRBD1
size: -
J: TRBJ2-1
V: TRBV12-3/TRBV12-4
DNA: TGTGCCAGCAGTCCACTGGACAGGGTTTCCTACAATGAGCAGTTCTTC
CDR3: CASSPLDRVSYNEQFF

D: -
size: many
J: TRBJ1-2
V: TRBV28
DNA: TGTGCCAGCAGGAGGGGGGCAGCTAACTATGGCTACACCTTC
CDR3: CASRRGAANYGYTF

D: TRBD2
size: -
J: TRBJ2-7
V: TRBV5-1
DNA: TGCGCCAGCAGCTTGGCCAGCGGGGTTGAGCAGTACTTC
CDR3: CASSLASGVEQYF

D: -
size: few
J: TRBJ1-5
V: TRBV28
DNA: TGTGCCAGCAGTTTATCTCGGCCCCAGCATTTT
CDR3: CASSLSRPQHF

D: -
size: -
J: TRBJ2-3
V: TRBV20-1
DNA: TGCAGTGCTGGGGTCAGGAAAGGTTTCGATACGCAGTATTTT
CDR3: CSAGVRKGFDTQYF

D: TRBD2
size: -
J: TRBJ2-7
V: TRBV20-1
DNA: TGCAGTGCTAGCCTCCCATCGGGGGGTACCTCCTACGAGCAGTACTTC
CDR3: CSASLPSGGTSYEQYF

D: TRBD1
size: many
J: TRBJ2-5
V: TRBV28
DNA: TGTGCCAGTGGTCAGGGGGTCGGCGAGACCCAGTACTTC
CDR3: CASGQGVGETQYF

D: -
size: few
J: TRBJ2-3
V: TRBV7-2
DNA: TGTGCCAGCAGCTTAAGCCACAACGCAGATACGCAGTATTTT
CDR3: CASSLSHNADTQYF

D: -
size: many
J: TRBJ1-2
V: TRBV20-1
DNA: TGCAGTGCTAGACGGCCGCCGGTAGCGGGGGACTATGGCTACACCTTC
CDR3: CSARRPPVAGDYGYTF

D: -
size: many
J: TRBJ1-1
V: TRBV4-1
DNA: TGCGCCAGCAGCCTTGTCCGGGAAAGGAACACTGAAGCTTTCTTT
CDR3: CASSLVRERNTEAFF

D: TRBD2
size: few
J: TRBJ2-1
V: TRBV6-5
DNA: TGTGCCAGCAGTAACGTGCGGGGGAACGGTGAGCAGTTCTTC
CDR3: CASSNVRGNGEQFF

D: -
size: -
J: TRBJ1-2
V: TRBV29-1
DNA: TGCAGCGTCAGGACTCCTCCCGATGGCTACACCTTC
CDR3: CSVRTPPDGYTF

D: TRBD1
size: few
J: TRBJ1-1
V: TRBV4-1
DNA: TGCGCCAGCAGCCTAGGGACAGAGAACACTGAAGCTTTCTTT
CDR3: CASSLGTENTEAFF

D: -
size: many
J: TRBJ1-1
V: TRBV15
DNA: TGTGCCACCAGCAGCCCCGGCCTCGGCGGCACTGAAGCTTTCTTT
CDR3: CATSSPGLGGTEAFF

D: -
size: -
J: TRBJ2-7
V: TRBV4-1
DNA: TGCGCCAGCAGCCTGGTAACAGACCCTTCCTACGAGCAGTACTTC
CDR3: CASSLVTDPSYEQYF

D: TRBD1
size: -
J: TRBJ1-1
V: TRBV29-1
DNA: TGCAGCGTTGGACAGGGGTCTTCGAACACTGAAGCTTTCTTT
CDR3: CSVGQGSSNTEAFF

D: -
size: many
J: TRBJ2-1
V: TRBV14
DNA: TGTGCCAGCAGCCAAGGACTAGGCGCCCATGAGCAGTTCTTC
CDR3: CASSQGLGAHEQFF

D: TRBD1
size: -
J: TRBJ2-7
V: TRBV20-1
DNA: TGCAGTGCTAATGACAGGGTGCTCCACGAGCAGTACTTC
CDR3: CSANDRVLHEQYF

D: -
size: -
J: TRBJ1-2
V: TRBV20-1
DNA: TGCAGTGCTACCGGTGGACACGGGTATGGCTACACCTTC
CDR3: CSATGGHGYGYTF

D: -
size: -
J: TRBJ2-3
V: TRBV27
DNA: TGTGCCAGCAGTTTTGGCGGGGGCAGCACAGATACGCAGTATTTT
CDR3: CASSFGGGSTDTQYF

D: TRBD1
size: few
J: TRBJ1-1
V: TRBV6-2/TRBV6-3
DNA: TGTGCCAGCAGACGACGACAGGGGCCTTTAGCTGAAGCTTTCTTT
CDR3: CASRRRQGPLAEAFF

D: -
size: many
J: TRBJ1-2
V: TRBV6-1
DNA: TGTGCCAGCAGTGACCCCGCGGACAGTAGAATCCTAAACTATGGCTACACCTTC
CDR3: CASSDPADSRILNYGYTF

D: TRBD1
size: few
J: TRBJ2-7
V: TRBV5-1
DNA: TGCGCCAGCAGCTTGGAGGGGGCGGGCGAGCAGTACTTC
CDR3: CASSLEGAGEQYF

D: -
size: many
J: TRBJ2-5
V: TRBV7-2
DNA: TGTGCCAGCAGTCCCGTTCATCCCCAAGAGACCCAGTACTTC
CDR3: CASSPVHPQETQYF

D: TRBD1
size: -
J: TRBJ2-7
V: TRBV6-1
DNA: TGTGCCAGCAGTGACAGGGGGCCCCCCTACGGACAGTACTTC
CDR3: CASSDRGPPYGQYF

D: -
size: -
J: TRBJ1-2
V: TRBV11-2
DNA: TGTGCCAGCAGCTCTCAACAGCAGGGATCCTATAACTATGGCTACACCTTC
CDR3: CASSSQQQGSYNYGYTF

D: -
size: many
J: TRBJ1-3
V: TRBV5-1
DNA: TGCGCCAGCAGCTTGGTCCAGGGGAACTCTGGAAACACCATATATTTT
CDR3: CASSLVQGNSGNTIYF

D: TRBD1
size: many
J: TRBJ2-7
V: TRBV27
DNA: TGTGCCAGCAGTTTATCGGGACAGGGTGGTTACGAGCAGTACTTC
CDR3: CASSLSGQGGYEQYF

D: -
size: few
J: TRBJ1-2
V: TRBV15
DNA: TGTGCCACCAGCAGAGATTTAGGTTACGGAGGCTACACCTTC
CDR3: CATSRDLGYGGYTF

D: -
size: many
J: TRBJ1-3
V: TRBV5-6
DNA: TGTGCCAGCAGCTTCTACAGGGACCACTCTGGAAACACCATATATTTT
CDR3: CASSFYRDHSGNTIYF

D: -
size: few
J: TRBJ2-7
V: TRBV29-1
DNA: TGCAGCGTTGGCCCGACAGGATCTCATTCCTACGAGCAGTACTTC
CDR3: CSVGPTGSHSYEQYF

D: -
size: many
J: TRBJ1-2
V: TRBV12-3/TRBV12-4
DNA: TGTGCCAGCAGTTTGTCTCGGACGTATGGCGGCTACACCTTC
CDR3: CASSLSRTYGGYTF

D: -
size: few
J: TRBJ2-6
V: TRBV7-6
DNA: TGTGCCAGCAGCTTGGGAGCCTCTGGGGCCAACGTCCTGACTTTC
CDR3: CASSLGASGANVLTF

D: -
size: many
J: TRBJ2-2
V: TRBV11-3
DNA: TGTGCCAGCAGCCGTCGTAACACCGGGGAGCTGTTTTTT
CDR3: CASSRRNTGELFF

D: TRBD2
size: many
J: TRBJ2-3
V: TRBV12-3/TRBV12-4
DNA: TGTGCCAGCAGTTCCAGCGGGGGAAGGTCAGATACGCAGTATTTT
CDR3: CASSSSGGRSDTQYF

D: -
size: few
J: TRBJ1-1
V: TRBV5-1
DNA: TGCGCCACTCCTGTACGGAGATCTGAAGCTTTCTTT
CDR3: CATPVRRSEAFF

D: TRBD1
size: many
J: TRBJ1-3
V: TRBV2
DNA: TGTGCCAGCAGTGGGGGACAGTCCTCTGGAAACACCATATATTTT
CDR3: CASSGGQSSGNTIYF

D: -
size: many
J: TRBJ2-5
V: TRBV7-8
DNA: TGTGCCAGCAGCTTAACGGGAACGGAGACCCAGTACTTC
CDR3: CASSLTGTETQYF

D: -
size: many
J: TRBJ1-1
V: TRBV20-1
DNA: TGCAGTGCAGCCGGGACGGCTAACACTGAAGCTTTCTTT
CDR3: CSAAGTANTEAFF

D: -
size: many
J: TRBJ2-5
V: TRBV4-1
DNA: TGCGCCAGCAGCCAAGTAGGACTAAGACAAGAGACCCAGTACTTC
CDR3: CASSQVGLRQETQYF

D: TRBD2
size: many
J: TRBJ2-2
V: TRBV20-1
DNA: TGCAGTGCTAGGGACCACCGACTAGCGGGGAACACCGGGGAGCTGTTTTTT
CDR3: CSARDHRLAGNTGELFF

D: -
size: many
J: TRBJ2-7
V: TRBV9
DNA: TGTGCCAGCAGCGTGCTGGCCGTGGGGGAGCAGTACTTC
CDR3: CASSVLAVGEQYF

D: TRBD1
size: few
J: TRBJ2-3
V: TRBV29-1
DNA: TGCAGCGTTGTAACAGGGGCCCATAGCACAGATACGCAGTATTTT
CDR3: CSVVTGAHSTDTQYF

D: TRBD1
size: -
J: TRBJ1-4
V: TRBV20-1
DNA: TGCAGTGCTAAGGGACAGGGCCGAAAACTGTTTTTT
CDR3: CSAKGQGRKLFF

D: TRBD1
size: many
J: TRBJ2-5
V: TRBV3-1
DNA: TGTGCCAGCAGCCCCGGGACAGAAGAGACCCAGTACTTC
CDR3: CASSPGTEETQYF

D: -
size: -
J: TRBJ1-1
V: TRBV4-3
DNA: TGCGCCAGCAGCCAAGATCTTGAGGGGCTCGTGAACACTGAAGCTTTCTTT
CDR3: CASSQDLEGLVNTEAFF

D: -
size: many
J: TRBJ2-1
V: TRBV7-2
DNA: TGTGCCAGCAGAACTTCCCTCTCCCAGAGCTCCTACAATGAGCAGTTCTTC
CDR3: CASRTSLSQSSYNEQFF

D: TRBD1
size: -
J: TRBJ1-3
V: TRBV18
DNA: TGTGCCAGCTCCTCCAAAGGGACAGAGCCGATCTCTGGAAACACCATATATTTT
CDR3: CASSSKGTEPISGNTIYF

D: TRBD1
size: many
J: TRBJ2-7
V: TRBV29-1
DNA: TGCAGCGTGTCGGGGACAGAGTACGAGCAGTACTTC
CDR3: CSVSGTEYEQYF

D: -
size: many
J: TRBJ2-5
V: TRBV15
DNA: TGTGCCACCAGCAGAGACCCAGATTTTAAGGGCTGGGAAGAGACCCAGTACTTC
CDR3: CATSRDPDFKGWEETQYF

D: -
size: many
J: TRBJ2-3
V: TRBV5-1
DNA: TGCGCCAGCAGCTTTGACAGTAGCACAGATACGCAGTATTTT
CDR3: CASSFDSSTDTQYF

D: -
size: many
J: TRBJ2-2
V: TRBV11-1
DNA: TGTGCCAGCAGCTCAGTCACCGGGGAGCTGTTTTTT
CDR3: CASSSVTGELFF

D: TRBD1
size: -
J: TRBJ2-3
V: TRBV28
DNA: TGTGCCAGCAGTTCCAACAGGGGATACACAGATACGCAGTATTTT
CDR3: CASSSNRGYTDTQYF

D: TRBD1
size: -
J: TRBJ2-2
V: TRBV6-5
DNA: TGTGCCAGCAGTTACGGGACAGCGAGCACCGGGGAGCTGTTTTTT
CDR3: CASSYGTASTGELFF